Below, 3 T cell receptor beta chains from the same sample are listed, as sequenced in a study of blood T cells in healthy people across ages. PCR was performed a second time for about 6 to 11 cycles using a sample-barcoded 5' primer and a J-beta primer mix. TCRdb recomputed calls from the 5' RACE reads with MiXCR, one row per CDR3 protein. The sample yields some 900,000 distinct CDR3 sequences, roughly 48% seen once. Specimen: blood. Receptors were obtained from a man aged 25-45 years in good health.

This clonotype was recorded a few times. This sequence joins TRBV18 and TRBJ2-1; the D is unclear. Per the germline V gene, CDR1 is KGHSH and CDR2 is LQKENI. V was trimmed by 0 bases and J by 8 bases, leaving 17 bases between them. The CDR3 consists of 16 residues. The CDR3 here is CASSPPLFLRSDEQFF. In DNA, the CDR3 is TGTGCCAGCTCACCACCCCTGTTTCTAAGATCCGATGAGCAGTTCTTC.

This rearrangement joins TRBV15 to TRBJ2-5; a weak D match, TRBD1 (5 bases). The germline V and J ends were trimmed by 1 base and 2 bases, with 5 bases remaining between them. From germline, CDR1 is LNHNV and CDR2 YYDKDF (reference sequence). The CDR3 is made up of 13 amino acids. The chain's CDR3 is CATSRGQQETQYF. The CDR3 bases are TGTGCCACCAGCAGAGGACAGCAAGAGACCCAGTACTTC.

This clonotype was picked up many times. This sequence joins TRBV7-2 and TRBJ2-3, with TRBD2 as a possible D gene (6 bases). The CDR3 spans 17 residues. Germline loops: CDR1 SGHTA, CDR2 FQGNSA. V gave up 5 bases and J gave up 0 bases, with 18 bases separating them. Written as DNA, the CDR3 is TGTGCCAGCAGCCCCCAGTGGGGGGTCCCTAGCACAGATACGCAGTATTTT. It is translated as CASSPQWGVPSTDTQYF.